The clone carrying this T cell receptor beta chain has a handful of counts. This table comes from immunoSEQ multiplex PCR, and its TCRdb copy is limited to in-frame clones, with some not included. In the table there are more than 85,000 clones, 70% to 90% of which are singletons. Losses at the gene ends were 4 bases for V and 8 bases for J; bases not matched to a gene: 5. The CDR3 covers 15 residues. From germline, CDR1 is SGHRS and CDR2 YFSETQ. This sample is part of a study of cytomegalovirus exposure and HLA in healthy donors. The rearrangement links TRBV5-1 to TRBJ1-6, with TRBD1 matching 11 bases. This clonotype was obtained from a woman under 30 in good health and CMV-seropositive. The sequenced sample was PBMCs. The CDR3 DNA reads as TGCGCCAGCAGCCACTCGGGACAGGGGGATTCACCCCTCCACTTT. Translating it yields CASSHSGQGDSPLHF.